Detailed here is one T cell receptor beta chain. The antigen remains unidentified. Each CDR3 protein gets one entry after TCRdb re-called the 5' RACE reads with MiXCR. Among around 340,000 distinct CDR3 sequences listed, 20% to 25% were seen once. Between the trimmed V and J ends, which lost 4 bases and 3 bases, there was a span of 13 bases. Per germline, CDR1 MGHRA and CDR2 YSYEKL. The CDR3 runs to 14 residues. These data originate in a study of T-cell memory formation after mild COVID-19. Study details: Clustering of TCRs was largely donor specific.

Whole-study findings and limits: Among CD4+ contracting clones, most were CM and EM, and CD8+ ones EMRA.

The chain employs TRBV4-1 and TRBJ2-7; no firm D call. This TCR was sampled from an adult woman who had mild COVID-19 (a few samples of this study predate the infection). Cell type and time point are not known. Sequencing input: PBMCs or a T cell subset sorted from them (not recorded which). The CDR3 loop is CASSPGTHGYEQYF. The CDR3 DNA reads TGCGCCAGCAGCCCAGGAACCCACGGCTACGAGCAGTACTTC.